This T cell receptor (beta chain) was captured in a study of blood T cell repertoires in COVID-19. Overall study: The study drew acute and convalescent COVID-19 samples from the United States, Italy and Spain. Sources were T cells, B-cell-depleted T cells, or PBMCs; the material itself was cDNA or gDNA.

Repertoires were generated with immunoSEQ multiplex PCR, while TCRdb's copy carries only in-frame clones and drops some. The sample has about 95,000 clones; around 87% are singletons. Notes on this clone: The sample contains more than one DNA sequence encoding this CDR3.

V shed 6 bases and J shed 6 bases, with 11 bases lying between them. This CDR3 contains 12 residues. Germline CDR1 and CDR2: SGHTA and FQGNSA. Material for sequencing was peripheral blood. The clonotype originates from a human donor in a cohort sampled during active COVID-19. The V gene is TRBV7-2, the J gene TRBJ1-2; a weak D match, TRBD1 (5 bases). In DNA, the CDR3 is TGTGCCAGCAGGAACCCAGGGAATGGCTACACCTTC. This encodes CASRNPGNGYTF.